This T cell receptor (beta chain) is from a study of T-cell memory formation after mild COVID-19. Looking at the study overall: TCR clusters were mostly confined to one donor each. The study's findings and limits: The SARS-CoV-2 specificity of second-wave clones reaching peak at day 37 remained unverified. There was a balanced CD4/CD8 profile in clones contracting day 15 to 85, and later expanders leaned CD4+.

The CDR3 is 15 amino acids. V shed 3 bases, J shed 7 bases, and the junction held 9 bases outside the gene matches. The germline CDR1 and CDR2 sequences are SEHNR and FQNEAQ (reference sequence). This clonotype was counted only a few times. As yet, its antigen is unknown. TCR alpha and TCR beta cDNA libraries carrying sample barcodes and UMIs were produced by 5'RACE using constant-segment primers. Each CDR3 protein gets one entry after TCRdb re-called the 5' RACE reads with MiXCR. The repertoire has roughly 400,000 distinct CDR3 sequences, roughly 18% of them found once; the top ten carry roughly 21%.

This receptor was taken from a man aged 18 to 29 who had mild COVID-19 (a few samples of this study predate the infection). Cell type and time point are not known. The chain joins TRBV7-9 to TRBJ2-1; 7 nucleotides line up with TRBD1. The sample was PBMCs or a T cell subset sorted from them (not recorded which). CDR3 sequence (DNA): TGTGCCAGCAGCTTTATTTTGAGGGGGCGGAATGAGCAGTTCTTC. This codes for CASSFILRGRNEQFF.